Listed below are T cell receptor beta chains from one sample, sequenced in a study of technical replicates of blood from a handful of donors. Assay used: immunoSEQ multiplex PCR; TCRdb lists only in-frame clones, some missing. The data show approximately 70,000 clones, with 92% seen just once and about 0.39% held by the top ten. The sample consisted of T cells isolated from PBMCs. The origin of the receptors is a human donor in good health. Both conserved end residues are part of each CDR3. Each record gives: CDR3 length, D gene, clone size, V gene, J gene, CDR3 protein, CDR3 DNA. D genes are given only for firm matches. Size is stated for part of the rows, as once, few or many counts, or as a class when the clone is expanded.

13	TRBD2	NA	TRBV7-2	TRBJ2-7	CASSLTSGYEQYF	TGTGCCAGCAGCTTGACTAGCGGCTACGAGCAGTACTTC
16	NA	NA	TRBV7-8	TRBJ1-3	CASSLVPEGLGNTIYF	TGTGCCAGCAGCCTTGTCCCGGAGGGGTTAGGAAACACCATATATTTT
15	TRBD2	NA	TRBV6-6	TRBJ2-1	CASSTTSDSYNEQFF	TGTGCCAGCAGTACTACTAGCGACTCCTACAATGAGCAGTTCTTC
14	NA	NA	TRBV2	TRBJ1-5	CASSEGGGNQPQHF	TGTGCCAGCAGTGAAGGAGGCGGCAATCAGCCCCAGCATTTT
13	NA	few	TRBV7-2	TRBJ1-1	CASRQGRNTEAFF	TGTGCCAGCAGACAGGGACGTAACACTGAAGCTTTCTTT
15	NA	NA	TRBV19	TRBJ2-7	CASSITAGITYEQYF	TGTGCCAGTAGTATAACGGCCGGGATAACCTACGAGCAGTACTTC
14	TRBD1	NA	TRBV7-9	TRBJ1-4	CASSRDRGQEKLFF	TGTGCCAGCAGCCGGGACAGGGGACAAGAAAAACTGTTTTTT
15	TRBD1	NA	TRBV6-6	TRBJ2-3	CASSLYRGVTDTQYF	TGTGCCAGCAGTCTCTACAGGGGGGTCACAGATACGCAGTATTTT
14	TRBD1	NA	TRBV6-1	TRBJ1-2	CASRPGQGAHGYTF	TGTGCCAGCAGGCCGGGACAGGGGGCCCATGGCTACACCTTC
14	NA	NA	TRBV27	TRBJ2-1	CASSGGGSYNEQFF	TGTGCCAGTTCCGGGGGAGGTAGTTACAATGAGCAGTTCTTC
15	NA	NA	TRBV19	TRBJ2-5	CASSIRGPGQETQYF	TGTGCCAGTAGTATCCGCGGCCCTGGCCAAGAGACCCAGTACTTC
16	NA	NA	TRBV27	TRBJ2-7	CASSPSQGGFNYEQYF	TGTGCCAGCAGTCCCTCTCAGGGGGGTTTTAACTACGAGCAGTACTTC
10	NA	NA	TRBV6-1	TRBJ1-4	CAGGDGKLFF	TGTGCCGGGGGGGACGGTAAACTGTTTTTT
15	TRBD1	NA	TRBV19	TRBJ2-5	CASSPRTGVQETQYF	TGTGCCAGTAGTCCGCGGACAGGCGTCCAAGAGACCCAGTACTTC
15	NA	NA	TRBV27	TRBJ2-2	CASSSGPYKTGELFF	TGTGCCAGCAGTTCGGGTCCGTATAAGACCGGGGAGCTGTTTTTT
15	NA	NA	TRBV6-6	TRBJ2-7	CASSTSTGRFYEQYF	TGTGCCAGCAGTACCTCAACGGGAAGATTTTACGAGCAGTACTTC
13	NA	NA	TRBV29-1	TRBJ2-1	CSVALDSFNEQFF	TGCAGCGTGGCCCTGGACTCCTTCAATGAGCAGTTCTTC
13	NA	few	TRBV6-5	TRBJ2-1	CASSSDGHNEQFF	TGTGCCAGCAGTAGCGACGGCCACAATGAGCAGTTCTTC
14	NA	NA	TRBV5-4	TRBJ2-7	CASSLGDLPYEQYF	TGTGCCAGCAGCCTTGGGGACTTACCCTACGAGCAGTACTTC
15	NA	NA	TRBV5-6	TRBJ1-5	CASSLSGRDNQPQHF	TGTGCCAGCAGCTTGTCAGGGAGGGACAATCAGCCCCAGCATTTT
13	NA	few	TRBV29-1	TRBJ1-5	CSGAQGIGQPQHF	TGCAGCGGCGCACAGGGTATAGGTCAGCCCCAGCATTTT
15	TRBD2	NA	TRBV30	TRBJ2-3	CAWNSAGGPRDTQYF	TGTGCCTGGAATTCAGCGGGAGGGCCTAGAGATACGCAGTATTTT
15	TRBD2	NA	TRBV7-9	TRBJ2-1	CASSRGTSGHNEQFF	TGTGCCAGCAGCCGAGGGACTAGCGGGCACAATGAGCAGTTCTTC
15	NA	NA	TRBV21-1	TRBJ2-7	CASLQGSGVPDEQYF	TGTGCCAGCCTCCAGGGATCGGGGGTACCAGACGAGCAGTACTTC
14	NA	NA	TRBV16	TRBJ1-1	CASSRRALNTEAFF	TGTGCCAGCAGCCGCAGGGCCTTGAACACTGAAGCTTTCTTT
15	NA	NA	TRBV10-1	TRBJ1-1	CASSESREGSTEAFF	TGCGCCAGCAGTGAGTCTCGAGAGGGATCCACTGAAGCTTTCTTT
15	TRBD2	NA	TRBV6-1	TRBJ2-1	CASSREGLQYNEQFF	TGTGCCAGCTCACGGGAGGGACTCCAATACAATGAGCAGTTCTTC
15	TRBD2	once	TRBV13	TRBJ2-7	CASSLVTSVPYEQYF	TGTGCCAGCAGCTTAGTGACTAGCGTACCCTACGAGCAGTACTTC
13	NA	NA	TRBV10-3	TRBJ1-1	CAITEGQNTEAFF	TGTGCCATCACTGAGGGACAGAACACTGAAGCTTTCTTT
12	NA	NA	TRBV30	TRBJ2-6	CAWSSGANVLTF	TGTGCCTGGTCTTCTGGGGCCAACGTCCTGACTTTC
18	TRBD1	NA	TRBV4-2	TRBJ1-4	CASSQVTGGQSINEKLFF	TGTGCCAGCAGCCAAGTTACAGGGGGCCAATCAATTAATGAAAAACTGTTTTTT
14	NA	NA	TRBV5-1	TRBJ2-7	CASSLSLSSYEQYF	TGCGCCAGCAGCTTGAGCCTAAGCTCCTACGAGCAGTACTTC
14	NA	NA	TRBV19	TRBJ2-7	CASSIGSGDYEQYF	TGTGCCAGTAGTATCGGGAGCGGAGACTACGAGCAGTACTTC
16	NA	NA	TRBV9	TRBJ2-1	CASSLEGLPNYNEQFF	TGTGCCAGCAGCCTCGAGGGACTTCCTAACTACAATGAGCAGTTCTTC
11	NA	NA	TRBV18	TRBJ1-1	CASSAAGEAFF	TGTGCCAGCTCAGCGGCGGGGGAGGCTTTCTTT
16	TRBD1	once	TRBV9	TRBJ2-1	CASSDRQGRSYNEQFF	TGTGCCAGCAGCGACAGACAGGGGCGGTCCTACAATGAGCAGTTCTTC
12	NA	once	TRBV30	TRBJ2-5	CAWNYQIETQYF	TGTGCCTGGAACTATCAGATAGAGACCCAGTACTTC
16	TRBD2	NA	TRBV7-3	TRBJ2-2	CASSLGQRGYTGELFF	TGTGCCAGCAGCTTGGGCCAGCGGGGTTATACCGGGGAGCTGTTTTTT
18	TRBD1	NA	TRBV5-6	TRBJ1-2	CASSLDRGTGIIGYGYTF	TGTGCCAGCAGCTTGGATCGGGGGACAGGGATCATAGGGTATGGCTACACCTTC
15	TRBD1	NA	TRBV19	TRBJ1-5	CASSTPWDRGQPQHF	TGTGCCAGTAGTACCCCTTGGGACAGAGGTCAGCCCCAGCATTTT
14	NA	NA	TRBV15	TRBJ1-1	CATSRDLGDTEAFF	TGTGCCACCAGCAGAGATCTCGGGGATACTGAAGCTTTCTTT
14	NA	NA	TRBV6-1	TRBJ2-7	CASTQRGTLYEQYF	TGTGCCAGCACCCAACGAGGAACCTTGTACGAGCAGTACTTC